Only a few counts were recorded for the clone carrying this T cell receptor (beta chain). The antigen is not known. A read error may produce the germline difference seen at one junction end. Germline V CDR1 and CDR2: MNHNY, SVGAGI (reference sequence). The CDR3 has 18 residues. Patients underwent thyroid surgery, and none had received any treatment before it. The data originate from a study of metastatic and nonmetastatic thyroid tumors. Study-level results: In blood and tumor, TCR beta diversity was reportedly significantly higher in malignant thyroid tumors than in benign nodules.

TCRdb called clones again from the PCR reads with MiXCR. Of 53,000 or so clones listed, 20% to 25% are singletons. This TCR was sampled from a female donor with papillary thyroid cancer or a benign thyroid nodule (not recorded which). Some clones in this sample may be carry-over from other donors' samples. The J gene is TRBJ2-7, the V gene TRBV6-6; 16 nucleotides line up with TRBD2. Sequencing was carried out using blood. CDR3 amino acids: CDSKGGTSGRVLSYEQYF. The CDR3 region has the DNA TGTGACTCCAAAGGGGGGACTAGCGGGAGGGTTTTATCCTACGAGCAATACTTC.